The present TCR beta chain was sequenced within a study of T cell responses to AZD1222 COVID-19 vaccine. TCRdb's copy holds only in-frame clones and misses some; the assay was immunoSEQ multiplex PCR. The data hold about 130,000 clones, with 90% observed a single time. Losses at the gene ends were 0 bases for V and 1 base for J; bases not matched to a gene: 5. The CDR3 length is 17 residues. Germline V gene data show CDR1 as MNHEY and CDR2 as SVGEGT. The receptor's source is an adult in good health. The chain employs TRBV6-2 or TRBV6-3 and TRBJ1-2, with 10 positions matching TRBD1. Sequencing used peripheral blood, obtained on day 0 of MenACWY control vaccination. The DNA of the CDR3 is TGTGCCAGCAGTTACTCGATGGGACAGGGGATTAACTATGGCTACACCTTC. It is translated as CASSYSMGQGINYGYTF.